The TCR beta chain under discussion was sequenced for a study of shared clonotypes between healthy human individuals. Study results and limitations: Between a handful of donors, naive CD4 clonotypes were shared at a level of approximately 5%. Generally, naive subsets (rather than memory subsets) showed larger estimated richness.

The repertoire was sequenced with immunoSEQ multiplex PCR; TCRdb's copy has only in-frame clones and lacks some. The data hold about 2 million clones, with 85% to 95% observed a single time. It was CD45RO-negative cells, positively selected for CCR7, that made up naive CD8 cells, with terminally differentiated effector memory CD45RA+ cells excluded. A remark on this clone: Its antigen is still unknown.

Germline CDR1 and CDR2: MNHEY and SMNVEV (reference sequence). Trimming at V came to 4 bases and at J to 0 bases, leaving 4 bases not matched to a gene. This CDR3 spans 15 amino acids. Material: naive CD8+ T cells sorted from blood. The TCR originated in a man in his late teens or twenties in good health. This rearrangement joins TRBV27 to TRBJ1-2; TRBD1 matches 8 bases. In DNA form, the CDR3 reads TGTGCCAGCAGTTCCGGGACAGGTGCTAACTATGGCTACACCTTC. This encodes CASSSGTGANYGYTF.